Below, 23 T cell receptor beta chains from the same sample are listed, as sequenced in a study of radiotherapy plus CTLA-4 blockade in lung cancer listed by TCRdb under 2018. Receptors were amplified or captured by the immunoSEQ multiplex PCR assay. Drawn from immuneACCESS, this table holds only the in-frame rearrangements with V and J called that TCRdb kept. Clones are partly lost; checked studies trace under half to an unresolved V gene and leave the rest unexplained. The sample table contains roughly 88,000 clones; only one count was recorded for about 83% of them. The ten biggest clones cover roughly 0.84% of the sample. The sequenced sample was peripheral blood, obtained from a patient treated with radiotherapy plus ipilimumab. The receptors shown here come from a human donor with non-small cell lung cancer who had stable disease on radiotherapy plus ipilimumab.

The V gene is TRBV10-2, the J gene TRBJ1-3; TRBD1 matches at 9 bases. Trimming removed 6 bases from V and 4 bases from J; junction bases left unmatched: 13. CDR1 and CDR2 from the germline V gene are WSHSY and SAAADI. The CDR3 has 17 residues. The CDR3 protein is CASRGEIQGATGNTIYF. CDR3 nucleotide sequence: TGCGCCAGCAGGGGCGAGATACAGGGGGCGACGGGAAACACCATATATTTT.

The chain employs TRBV5-1 and TRBJ2-1; D is possibly TRBD1 (6 bases). There are 14 residues in the CDR3. The ends were cut back, 5 bases at V and 2 bases at J, with 11 bases in the middle. CDR1 and CDR2 from the germline V gene are SGHRS and YFSETQ. In nucleotides, the CDR3 is TGCGCCAGCAGAGTGGACAGTGCCTACAATGAGCAGTTCTTC. This encodes CASRVDSAYNEQFF.

This chain uses TRBV2 with TRBJ1-2; maybe TRBD1 (5 bases). Trimming left V 5 bases short and J 5 bases short, with 18 bases between. The CDR3 spans 15 residues. Germline V gene data show CDR1 as SNHLY and CDR2 as FYNNEI. The CDR3 DNA is TGTGCCAGCAGTAATCAGGCCGGGGGATATTATGGCTACACCTTC. As protein: CASSNQAGGYYGYTF. Complete variable domain (other parts from reference TRBV2 and TRBJ1-2): EPEVTQTPSHQVTQMGQEVILRCVPISNHLYFYWYRQILGQKVEFLVSFYNNEISEKSEIFDDQFSVERPDGSNFTLKIRSTKLEDSAMYFCASSNQAGGYYGYTFGSGTRLTVV.

The chain carries TRBV29-1 and TRBJ2-1, with D unclear. The V gene lost 3 bases and the J gene lost 3 bases, with 9 bases spanning the gap. Germline-derived CDR1 and CDR2 are SQVTM and ANQGSEA. The CDR3 length is 13 residues. CDR3 protein: CSVDILDYNEQFF. In DNA form, the CDR3 reads TGCAGCGTTGATATCCTAGACTACAATGAGCAGTTCTTC.

This clone was seen only a few times. This sequence joins TRBV7-2 and TRBJ1-6, with no clear D. Germline loops: CDR1 SGHTA, CDR2 FQGNSA. Trimming took off 1 base at V and 6 bases at J, with 10 bases between the two ends. This CDR3 is built from 15 residues. This CDR3 reads CASSLGQKLNSPLHF. CDR3 sequence (DNA): TGTGCCAGCAGCTTAGGGCAGAAACTTAATTCACCCCTCCACTTT.

This clone was counted a single time. V gene TRBV2 combines with J gene TRBJ2-2, with TRBD1 identical over 9 bases. The junction had 8 bases not matched to a gene; V was cut back by 6 bases and J by 6 bases. The CDR3 is 15 residues long. CDR1 and CDR2 from the germline V gene are SNHLY and FYNNEI. For the CDR3, the DNA is TGTGCCAGCAGCTACAGGGGGCGCAGTGCCGGGGAGCTGTTTTTT. Translating it yields CASSYRGRSAGELFF. The whole variable domain, filled in from reference TRBV2 and TRBJ2-2, reads EPEVTQTPSHQVTQMGQEVILRCVPISNHLYFYWYRQILGQKVEFLVSFYNNEISEKSEIFDDQFSVERPDGSNFTLKIRSTKLEDSAMYFCASSYRGRSAGELFFGEGSRLTVL.

The rearrangement joins TRBV5-1 to TRBJ1-3, with D possibly matching TRBD1 (6 bases). Germline CDR1 and CDR2: SGHRS and YFSETQ. Trimming took 9 bases from V and 1 from J, leaving 14 bases between them. The CDR3 totals 14 residues. The CDR3, as DNA: TGCGCCAAAGAGGGGGAGTCTTCTGGAAACACCATATATTTT. The encoded protein is CAKEGESSGNTIYF.

J is TRBJ2-7 and V is TRBV28; 9 nucleotides line up with TRBD2. J gave up 3 bases and V 6 bases, and 12 bases lay outside the gene matches. The CDR3 has 16 amino acids. Per the germline V gene, CDR1 is MDHEN and CDR2 is SYDVKM. CDR3 sequence (DNA): TGTGCCAGCAGAAAACCGGGACTAGCAGAATTCTACGAGCAGTACTTC. Translating gives CASRKPGLAEFYEQYF.

The table lists this clone with a few counts. At the DNA level, this CDR3 is encoded by other sequences in the same sample as well. The J gene is TRBJ1-1, the V gene TRBV11-2; TRBD1 aligns across 7 bases. The CDR3 is 12 residues long. Germline-derived CDR1 and CDR2 are SGHAT and FQNNGV. Germline trimming cut 5 bases from V and 4 bases from J; bases unmatched to any gene: 1. CDR3 coding DNA: TGTGCCAGCAGCCCAGGGGGCACTGAAGCTTTCTTT. It translates to CASSPGGTEAFF.

V is TRBV5-1 and J is TRBJ2-5, with D perhaps TRBD2 (6 bases). From germline, CDR1 is SGHRS and CDR2 YFSETQ. Trimming took off 4 bases at V and 5 bases at J, with 12 bases between the two ends. The CDR3 covers 13 residues. The CDR3, as DNA: TGCGCCAGCAGCGAAGGAGGGCCGGAGACCCAGTACTTC. As protein: CASSEGGPETQYF.

About this clone: One end of the junction varies from germline; a read error may be responsible. Other DNA variants within this sample encode the same CDR3. The chain employs TRBV6-4 and TRBJ1-6, with 9 bases identical to TRBD1. CDR3 length: 15 residues. Germline assignment: CDR1 MRHNA and CDR2 SNTAGT. CDR3 coding DNA: TGTGCCAGCAGTGAGGACAGGGGCTATAATTCGCCCCTCCACTTT. Encoded protein: CASSEDRGYNSPLHF.

This chain joins TRBV20-1 and TRBJ1-5; D gene ambiguous. This CDR3 spans 11 amino acids. V dropped 5 bases and J dropped 6 bases, with 8 bases sitting between them. CDR1 is DFQATT, CDR2 SNEGSKA, per germline (reference sequence). The CDR3 region has the DNA TGCAGTGCTTCAAGAGGTCAGCCCCAGCATTTT. Translating it yields CSASRGQPQHF.

The chain links TRBV6-5 to TRBJ1-3, with 8 bases identical to TRBD1. CDR3 length: 14 residues. V lost 7 bases and J lost 2; bases outside the gene matches: 4. Germline V gene data show CDR1 as MNHEY and CDR2 as SVGAGI. CDR3 in amino acids: CASTDRAAGNTIYF. The DNA of the CDR3 is TGTGCCAGCACGGACAGGGCAGCTGGAAACACCATATATTTT.

V is TRBV2 and J is TRBJ1-2; 8 bases match TRBD1. This CDR3 spans 15 amino acids. The germline gives CDR1 SNHLY, CDR2 FYNNEI. Trimming removed 6 bases from V and 4 bases from J; junction bases left unmatched: 10. In DNA, the CDR3 is TGTGCCAGCAGGATGGGGGCAGGGGGCTCCTATGGCTACACCTTC. It specifies CASRMGAGGSYGYTF.

This sequence joins TRBV5-1 and TRBJ2-6, with D possibly called TRBD1 or TRBD2 (7 bases each). CDR1 and CDR2 from the germline V gene are SGHRS and YFSETQ. The length of the CDR3 is 17 residues. V was clipped by 4 bases and J by 0 bases, with 14 bases between them. For the CDR3, the DNA is TGCGCCAGCAGCGGCCAGGGGGGGACCTCTGGGGCCAACGTCCTGACTTTC. Translated: CASSGQGGTSGANVLTF. Complete variable domain (other parts from reference TRBV5-1 and TRBJ2-6): KAGVTQTPRYLIKTRGQQVTLSCSPISGHRSVSWYQQTPGQGLQFLFEYFSETQRNKGNFPGRFSGRQFSNSRSEMNVSTLELGDSALYLCASSGQGGTSGANVLTFGAGSRLTVL.

The chain is built from TRBV7-6 and TRBJ2-3, with D maybe TRBD2 (6 bases). Trimming left V 5 bases short and J 5 bases short, with 14 bases between. The germline CDR1 and CDR2 sequences are SGHVS and FNYEAQ. The CDR3 has 14 amino acids. CDR3 region: CASSPGVGGDTQYF. CDR3 coding DNA: TGTGCCAGCAGCCCAGGCGTGGGGGGAGATACGCAGTATTTT.

V gene TRBV9 combines with J gene TRBJ1-4; D is unresolved. CDR1 and CDR2 from the germline V gene are SGDLS and YYNGEE. The V and J ends lost 3 bases and 7 bases respectively, with 13 bases between them. CDR3 length: 14 amino acids. The CDR3 DNA reads TGTGCCAGCAGCGCACGGGTCTCCCTTGAAAAACTGTTTTTT. It translates to CASSARVSLEKLFF. Based on the CDR3 plus reference TRBV9 and TRBJ1-4, the full variable domain is DSGVTQTPKHLITATGQRVTLRCSPRSGDLSVYWYQQSLDQGLQFLIQYYNGEERAKGNILERFSAQQFPDLHSELNLSSLELGDSALYFCASSARVSLEKLFFGSGTQLSVL.

The J gene is TRBJ2-1, the V gene TRBV6-6; TRBD2 agrees at 13 bases. The V gene's germline CDR1 is MNHNY and CDR2 SVGAGI (reference sequence). V lost 0 bases to trimming and J lost 14 bases; unmatched junction nucleotides: 7. The CDR3 sequence is 15 residues long. CDR3 sequence reads: CASSYSGLAGQRKFF. The CDR3 nucleotides read TGTGCCAGCAGTTACTCGGGACTAGCGGGACAAAGGAAGTTCTTC.

The chain combines TRBV25-1 with TRBJ2-1, with D tentatively TRBD2 (6 bases). The CDR3 totals 14 residues. With 1 base removed from V and 6 bases from J, the gap between germline ends came to 10 bases. Germline values: CDR1 MGHDK, CDR2 SYGVNS. CDR3 in amino acids: CASSEWGSGNEQFF. DNA of the CDR3: TGTGCCAGCAGTGAATGGGGTAGCGGCAATGAGCAGTTCTTC.

This rearrangement joins TRBV5-4 to TRBJ2-1, with 11 nucleotides matching TRBD2. Trimming took 2 bases from V and 2 from J; bases not matched to a gene: 12. The germline gives CDR1 SGHNT, CDR2 YYREEE (reference sequence). The CDR3 spans 19 residues. The CDR3 reads CASSFPRGLAGGAYNEQFF. The CDR3 DNA reads TGTGCCAGCAGCTTCCCCCGTGGACTAGCGGGTGGAGCCTACAATGAGCAGTTCTTC. Variable domain in full (rest from reference TRBV5-4 and TRBJ2-1): ETGVTQSPTHLIKTRGQQVTLRCSSQSGHNTVSWYQQALGQGPQFIFQYYREEENGRGNFPPRFSGLQFPNYSSELNVNALELDDSALYLCASSFPRGLAGGAYNEQFFGPGTRLTVL.

V gene TRBV10-3 combines with J gene TRBJ2-5; 11 bases are shared with TRBD2. The CDR3 runs to 16 residues. Germline CDR1 ENHRY, CDR2 SYGVKD. V lost 4 bases and J lost 5; bases outside the gene matches: 9. The CDR3 here is CAISGPGTSGGETQYF. The DNA of the CDR3 is TGTGCCATCAGTGGACCCGGGACTAGCGGCGGCGAGACCCAGTACTTC.

The rearrangement links TRBV7-2 to TRBJ2-2, with D uncertain. Germline CDR1 and CDR2: SGHTA and FQGNSA. Trimming removed 0 bases at V and 5 bases at J, with 7 bases between. CDR3 length: 14 amino acids. The CDR3 is CASSLALGTGELFF. The CDR3 region has the DNA TGTGCCAGCAGCTTAGCGCTTGGAACCGGGGAGCTGTTTTTT.

The chain has TRBV27 and TRBJ1-2, with D perhaps matching TRBD1 (6 bases). Germline V gene data show CDR1 as MNHEY and CDR2 as SMNVEV (reference sequence). The CDR3 runs to 15 residues. V lost 3 bases to trimming and J lost 4 bases, with 15 bases between them. The CDR3 reads CASSLVQGVGYGYTF. The DNA for the CDR3 is TGTGCCAGCAGTTTGGTACAGGGTGTCGGCTATGGCTACACCTTC.